The present T cell receptor (beta chain) was sequenced within a study of multiple sclerosis patients with progressive multifocal leukoencephalopathy. Study-level points and caveats: In most PML patients, TRB repertoires appeared less diverse by entropy.

Sequencing was performed with immunoSEQ multiplex PCR; in TCRdb, only in-frame clones are kept and a portion is missing. The sample yields some 28,000 clones, 75% to 90% seen once. This sample's time point: time of PML onset. JC virus DNA in cerebrospinal fluid confirmed the PML diagnosis. Between 16 and 56 months of natalizumab therapy passed before PML developed in these natalizumab-treated patients. This CDR3 contains 12 residues. Germline values: CDR1 SGHTA, CDR2 FQGNSA. Between the trimmed V and J ends, which lost 5 bases and 6 bases, there was a span of 9 bases. About this clone itself: The antigen remains undetermined.

This chain joins TRBV7-2 and TRBJ2-3; D is uncertain. The source was PBMCs, collected from a patient treated with natalizumab. The source of this sequence is a woman between 25 and 40 years old with progressive multifocal leukoencephalopathy. The CDR3 sequence is CASSASGDTQYF. The CDR3 nucleotides are TGTGCCAGCAGCGCCTCCGGGGATACGCAGTATTTT.